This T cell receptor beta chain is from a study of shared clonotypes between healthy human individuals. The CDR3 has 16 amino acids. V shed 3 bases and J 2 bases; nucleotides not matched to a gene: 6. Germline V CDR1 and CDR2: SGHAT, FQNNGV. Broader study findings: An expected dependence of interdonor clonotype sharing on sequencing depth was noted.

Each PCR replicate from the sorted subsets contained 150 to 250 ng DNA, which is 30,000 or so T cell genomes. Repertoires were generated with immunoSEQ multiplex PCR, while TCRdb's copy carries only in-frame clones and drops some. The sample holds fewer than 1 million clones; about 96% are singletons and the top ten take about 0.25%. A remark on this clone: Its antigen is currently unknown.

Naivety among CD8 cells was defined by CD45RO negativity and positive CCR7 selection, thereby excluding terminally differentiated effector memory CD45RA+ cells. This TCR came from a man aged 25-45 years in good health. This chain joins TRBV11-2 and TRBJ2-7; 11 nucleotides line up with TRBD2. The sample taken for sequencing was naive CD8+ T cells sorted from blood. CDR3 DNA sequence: TGTGCCAGCAGCTTTGCGTTAGCGGGAGGGCCCTACGAGCAGTACTTC. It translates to CASSFALAGGPYEQYF.